Each of the 23 T cell receptor beta chains below was sequenced from the same sample in a study of blood T cell repertoires in COVID-19. TCRdb's table, derived via immunoSEQ multiplex PCR, lists solely in-frame clones and lacks some. The table shows under 500,000 clones, with about 85% occurring only once. Sample: PBMCs or T cells enriched from blood (not recorded which). The receptors originated from a young woman with acute COVID-19.

The chain couples TRBV6-6 to TRBJ1-5, with unresolved D. Germline V gene data show CDR1 as MNHNY and CDR2 as SVGAGI (reference sequence). V was clipped by 5 bases and J by 5 bases, with 10 bases between them. The CDR3 loop spans 13 amino acids. CDR3 residues: CASSQQNHQPQHF. In DNA form, the CDR3 reads TGTGCCAGCAGTCAGCAAAACCATCAGCCCCAGCATTTT.

The chain joins TRBV4-1 to TRBJ1-6; perhaps TRBD1 as D (6 bases). The CDR3 runs 14 residues. Germline V CDR1 and CDR2: MGHRA, YSYEKL. V lost 2 bases and J 8 bases, leaving 10 bases between the germline ends. CDR3 amino acids: CASSQRTGYSPLHF. Here the CDR3 DNA reads TGCGCCAGCAGCCAACGTACAGGGTATTCACCCCTCCACTTT.

The chain carries TRBV10-2 and TRBJ2-7; weak D call: TRBD2 (5 bases). This CDR3 spans 13 amino acids. Germline values: CDR1 WSHSY, CDR2 SAAADI. Trimming removed 5 bases from V and 4 bases from J, with 12 bases in between. DNA of the CDR3: TGCGCCAGCAGTCAGGACGGACTTTACGAGCAGTACTTC. This sequence encodes CASSQDGLYEQYF.

The CDR3 DNA follows: TGTGCCAGCAGTTTATTGGGCAGCAACTATGGCTACACCTTC. This codes for CASSLLGSNYGYTF. The chain employs TRBV28 and TRBJ1-2, with D unresolved. Germline loops: CDR1 MDHEN, CDR2 SYDVKM. Trimming took 1 base from V and 2 from J, leaving 8 bases between them. The CDR3 extends over 14 amino acids.

The V and J genes are TRBV4-1 and TRBJ1-5; 10 bases are shared with TRBD1. This CDR3 spans 17 amino acids. CDR1 is MGHRA, CDR2 YSYEKL, per germline. Germline trimming cut 3 bases from V and 9 bases from J; bases unmatched to any gene: 14. The CDR3 coding sequence is TGCGCCAGCAGCCAGGATCTCGGGACAGGGGAGGGTCGGCCCCAGCATTTT. The encoded protein is CASSQDLGTGEGRPQHF.

This clone came up a few times. The chain joins TRBV28 to TRBJ1-5; tentatively, D is TRBD1 (5 bases). This CDR3 is 14 amino acids long. The V gene's germline CDR1 is MDHEN and CDR2 SYDVKM. Trimming shortened V by 6 bases and J by 10 bases, and 19 bases separated the two germline ends. The CDR3 protein is CASSSRQRLSPQHF. In DNA, the CDR3 is TGTGCCAGCAGCTCCCGACAGAGACTCTCCCCCCAGCATTTT.

This chain connects TRBV24-1 to TRBJ1-2; possible D gene TRBD1, 5 bases. Germline CDR1 reads KGHDR; CDR2 reads SFDVKD. V lost 6 bases and J 0 bases, leaving 10 bases between the germline ends. CDR3 length: 14 residues. For the CDR3, the DNA is TGTGCCACCAGTCCCGCAGGGACTAACTATGGCTACACCTTC. Translated, it gives CATSPAGTNYGYTF.

This chain joins TRBV24-1 and TRBJ2-6; 9 bases fit TRBD1. Per germline, CDR1 KGHDR and CDR2 SFDVKD. The CDR3 spans 18 residues. With V trimmed by 9 bases and J by 2 bases, 13 bases remained unmatched. This CDR3 is CATLTGGQGVPGANVLTF. In DNA, the CDR3 is TGTGCCACCTTGACCGGGGGACAGGGCGTCCCTGGGGCCAACGTCCTGACTTTC.

The V gene is TRBV3-1 (or the pseudogene TRBV3-2), the J gene TRBJ1-3, with TRBD1 matching over 11 bases. Germline V gene sequence: CDR1 LGHDT, CDR2 YNNKEL (reference sequence). Unmatched junction bases numbered 5, after V lost 7 bases and J lost 3 bases. CDR3 length: 15 amino acids. In nucleotides, the CDR3 is TGTGCCAGCACGGGACAGGGGGGGGATGGAAACACCATATATTTT. This encodes CASTGQGGDGNTIYF.

V and J are TRBV7-9 and TRBJ1-3, with 7 bases that match TRBD1. The CDR3 spans 13 residues. Germline V gene sequence: CDR1 SEHNR, CDR2 FQNEAQ (reference sequence). The J segment lost 8 bases and the V segment lost 3 bases, leaving 4 bases of the junction unmatched. CDR3 sequence: CASSLRQGDTIYF. CDR3 sequence (DNA): TGTGCCAGCAGCTTGAGACAGGGTGACACCATATATTTT. Full variable domain (rest looked up from reference TRBV7-9 and TRBJ1-3): DTGVSQNPRHKITKRGQNVTFRCDPISEHNRLYWYRQTLGQGPEFLTYFQNEAQLEKSRLLSDRFSAERPKGSFSTLEIQRTEQGDSAMYLCASSLRQGDTIYFGEGSWLTVV.

Here the CDR3 reads CASSLMGQTYEQYF. CDR3 sequence (DNA): TGTGCCAGCAGCTTAATGGGACAGACCTACGAGCAGTACTTC. The rearrangement links TRBV7-9 to TRBJ2-7; TRBD1 matches at 7 bases. The CDR3 has 14 residues. V gave up 2 bases and J gave up 2 bases; unmatched junction bases: 3. Germline V lookup: CDR1 SEHNR, CDR2 FQNEAQ (reference sequence).

The V and J genes are TRBV7-9 and TRBJ1-4, with D hard to call. V was trimmed by 4 bases and J by 7 bases, leaving 13 bases between them. CDR3 length: 14 residues. CDR1 SEHNR and CDR2 FQNEAQ come from the germline V gene (reference sequence). For the CDR3, the DNA is TGTGCCAGCAGCTCCGGGATAAGCGGTGAAAAACTGTTTTTT. As protein: CASSSGISGEKLFF.

The chain uses TRBV2 and TRBJ1-3; 8 bases are a match to TRBD1. CDR1 is SNHLY and CDR2 is FYNNEI in the germline V gene. Trimming at V came to 3 bases and at J to 3 bases, leaving 7 bases not matched to a gene. The CDR3 contains 16 residues. The CDR3 nucleotides read TGTGCCAGCAGTGAGCTTGGACAGGGAAATGGAAACACCATATATTTT. The encoded protein is CASSELGQGNGNTIYF.

This sequence joins TRBV5-1 and TRBJ1-2; 10 bases are a match to TRBD1. The CDR3 is 15 residues long. Germline loops: CDR1 SGHRS, CDR2 YFSETQ. The V gene end was trimmed by 1 base and the J gene end by 6 bases; junction bases not matched to a gene: 6. The DNA for the CDR3 is TGCGCCAGCAGCTTGATGGGGGACAGGGGTCATGGCTACACCTTC. Protein product: CASSLMGDRGHGYTF.

This clone was detected only a few times. The V and J genes are TRBV7-9 and TRBJ1-1, with D maybe TRBD1 (6 bases). This CDR3 has 14 residues. Germline V CDR1 and CDR2: SEHNR, FQNEAQ (reference sequence). V dropped 2 bases and J dropped 6 bases, with 13 bases sitting between them. Here the CDR3 reads CASSLSWTESEAFF. For the CDR3, the DNA is TGTGCCAGCAGCTTAAGCTGGACAGAATCTGAAGCTTTCTTT. The whole variable domain, remainder taken from reference TRBV7-9 and TRBJ1-1, is DTGVSQNPRHKITKRGQNVTFRCDPISEHNRLYWYRQTLGQGPEFLTYFQNEAQLEKSRLLSDRFSAERPKGSFSTLEIQRTEQGDSAMYLCASSLSWTESEAFFGQGTRLTVV.

The V gene is TRBV28, the J gene TRBJ2-3; 9 bases are a match to TRBD1. From germline, CDR1 is MDHEN and CDR2 SYDVKM. V gave up 3 bases and J gave up 5 bases; unmatched junction bases: 3. There are 14 residues in the CDR3. CDR3 amino acids: CASSLDRGRDTQYF. In DNA, the CDR3 is TGTGCCAGCAGTTTGGACAGGGGTAGAGATACGCAGTATTTT.

This clone was observed a few times. This rearrangement joins TRBV5-1 to TRBJ2-2; 11 bases fit TRBD2. The CDR3 totals 18 residues. With V trimmed by 0 bases and J by 3 bases, 7 bases remained unmatched. CDR1 SGHRS and CDR2 YFSETQ come from the germline V gene. DNA of the CDR3: TGCGCCAGCAGCTTGGTTAGCGGGAGGGCCGGGTACACCGGGGAGCTGTTTTTT. Translated: CASSLVSGRAGYTGELFF.

This clone showed up just once. The chain links TRBV3-1 (or the pseudogene TRBV3-2) to TRBJ1-2; D remains unclear. The germline gives CDR1 LGHDT, CDR2 YNNKEL (reference sequence). The CDR3 covers 13 residues. V lost 3 bases, J lost 3 bases, and 8 bases lay in between. The CDR3 loop is CASSQVQDYGYTF. CDR3 nucleotides: TGTGCCAGCAGCCAGGTCCAGGACTATGGCTACACCTTC.

This chain uses TRBV5-1 with TRBJ1-1; D gene uncertain. The CDR3 has 16 amino acids. Germline V lookup: CDR1 SGHRS, CDR2 YFSETQ. V lost 2 bases, J lost 3 bases, and 17 bases lay in between. The CDR3: CASSLGGEGWYTEAFF. The CDR3 DNA follows: TGCGCCAGCAGCTTAGGAGGTGAGGGATGGTACACTGAAGCTTTCTTT. Full variable domain (rest looked up from reference TRBV5-1 and TRBJ1-1): KAGVTQTPRYLIKTRGQQVTLSCSPISGHRSVSWYQQTPGQGLQFLFEYFSETQRNKGNFPGRFSGRQFSNSRSEMNVSTLELGDSALYLCASSLGGEGWYTEAFFGQGTRLTVV.

The table lists this clone with many counts. The chain carries TRBV3-1 (or the pseudogene TRBV3-2) and TRBJ2-2, with TRBD2 identical over 11 bases. The germline V gene has CDR1 LGHDT and CDR2 YNNKEL (reference sequence). CDR3 size: 18 residues. V trimming: 0 bases; J trimming: 2 bases; junction bases outside the gene matches: 5. The CDR3 coding sequence is TGTGCCAGCAGCCAAGACTCTAGCGGGGGGCCTAACACCGGGGAGCTGTTTTTT. Protein product: CASSQDSSGGPNTGELFF.

The chain uses TRBV6-5 and TRBJ2-7, with no clear D. Germline CDR1 and CDR2: MNHEY and SVGAGI. V was clipped by 9 bases and J by 3 bases, with 9 bases between them. The CDR3 has 11 amino acids. CDR3 in DNA: TGTGCCAGTTGTTCGTACTACGAGCAGTACTTC. Translation: CASCSYYEQYF.

V and J are TRBV15 and TRBJ2-7; 9 positions agree with TRBD2. V lost 3 bases to trimming and J lost 2 bases; unmatched junction nucleotides: 8. CDR3 length: 16 residues. CDR1 is LNHNV and CDR2 is YYDKDF in the germline V gene (reference sequence). As DNA, the CDR3 is TGTGCCACCAGCAGCCGGGAGCGGGAGGCAACCTACGAGCAGTACTTC. Translating gives CATSSREREATYEQYF.

The rearrangement uses TRBV4-3 and TRBJ2-1; TRBD2 aligns across 10 bases. Germline V gene lookup returns CDR1 LGHNA and CDR2 YSLEER. The CDR3 sequence is 14 residues long. V gave up 1 base and J gave up 9 bases; unmatched junction bases: 3. CDR3 DNA sequence: TGCGCCAGCAGCCAAGGGCTAGCGGGAGCTGAGCAGTTCTTC. Its protein product is CASSQGLAGAEQFF.